These T cell receptor beta chains were read from a single sample in a study of technical replicates of blood from a few donors. TCRdb's table, derived via immunoSEQ multiplex PCR, lists solely in-frame clones and lacks some. This sample has some 87,000 clones, with about 97% found just once. Sequenced material: T cells isolated from PBMCs. The source of these receptors is a human donor in good health. CDR3s include the opening cysteine and the closing phenylalanine or tryptophan. The D gene is left open where the match is weak. Expanded clones get a size class; other rows say once, few or many, or leave the size out.

TRBV7-9	TRBD1	TRBJ2-5	once	TGTGCCAGCAGCTTGACAGGGGGGCAAGAGACCCAGTACTTC	CASSLTGGQETQYF
TRBV21-1	-	TRBJ2-3	-	TGTGCCAGCAGCAAAGGGTGGCAGGGTGAGGTCACAGATACGCAGTATTTT	CASSKGWQGEVTDTQYF
TRBV7-2	TRBD1	TRBJ1-2	-	TGTGCCAGCAGCTCTACCGGGACAGAGAACTATGGCTACACCTTC	CASSSTGTENYGYTF
TRBV5-6	TRBD1	TRBJ2-7	-	TGTGCCAGCAGCTTCCCCGGGCAGGGGGCAGGGGAGCAGTACTTC	CASSFPGQGAGEQYF
TRBV30	-	TRBJ2-7	-	TGTGCCTGGACTGGCCAGGTTGGTTTCGAGCAGTACTTC	CAWTGQVGFEQYF
TRBV29-1	TRBD1	TRBJ2-7	-	TGCAGCGTGGCCCCCTCACAGGGGTACGAGCAGTACTTC	CSVAPSQGYEQYF
TRBV28	-	TRBJ1-4	once	TGTGCCAGCAGTCCCACCGGGGAACTTAATGAAAAACTGTTTTTT	CASSPTGELNEKLFF
TRBV5-1	TRBD1	TRBJ2-2	-	TGCGCCAGCAGCCTAGGACAGGGGGCCGACGGGGAGCTGTTTTTT	CASSLGQGADGELFF
TRBV19	TRBD1	TRBJ2-7	-	TGTGCCAGTAGTATATCAGGGGGCTTGAGCAACGAGCAGTACTTC	CASSISGGLSNEQYF
TRBV5-6	TRBD1	TRBJ2-5	-	TGTGCCAGCAGCTTGGGAGGACAGGGGAAGACCCAGTACTTC	CASSLGGQGKTQYF
TRBV4-2	-	TRBJ2-2	-	TGTGCCAGCAGCCAAGATTTGGCGGAGGGGTTGACCGGGGAGCTGTTTTTT	CASSQDLAEGLTGELFF
TRBV5-1	TRBD1	TRBJ2-7	-	TGCGCCAGCAGCTTGAGGACAGGGGTGGGCTACGAGCAGTACTTC	CASSLRTGVGYEQYF
TRBV28	-	TRBJ2-5	-	TGTGCCAGCAGTTTAAGGTCAGGGGAGGAGACCCAGTACTTC	CASSLRSGEETQYF
TRBV30	TRBD1	TRBJ2-7	-	TGTGCCTGGGCAGGGGGCTACGAGCAGTACTTC	CAWAGGYEQYF
TRBV28	-	TRBJ2-7	once	TGTGCCAGCAGTCCCCTCTCCAGGGTCGGCGAGCAGTACTTC	CASSPLSRVGEQYF
TRBV4-1	TRBD2	TRBJ2-7	-	TGCGCCAGCAGCCAAGATAATGGCGGGGGGCCGATCGGGGAGCAGTACTTC	CASSQDNGGGPIGEQYF
TRBV29-1	-	TRBJ2-1	once	TGCAGCGTCCGGTACGCCTACAATGAGCAGTTCTTC	CSVRYAYNEQFF
TRBV5-1	TRBD1	TRBJ2-1	-	TGCGCCAGCAGCATCCGGGACAGGGGATACAATGAGCAGTTCTTC	CASSIRDRGYNEQFF
TRBV5-1	-	TRBJ2-7	-	TGCGCCAGCAGCTTGGTGCTTCAGGGGCGCTCCGAGCAGTACTTC	CASSLVLQGRSEQYF
TRBV11-2	TRBD2	TRBJ2-7	-	TGTGCCAGCAGCTTAGTGGCGGATGGCGGGAGGATACCTTACGAGCAGTACTTC	CASSLVADGGRIPYEQYF
TRBV5-6	-	TRBJ2-5	-	TGTGCCAGCAGCTTGCTCGGGGGGCGAGAGACCCAGTACTTC	CASSLLGGRETQYF